Below, 10 T cell receptor beta chains from the same sample are listed, as sequenced in a study of blood T cell repertoires in COVID-19. Here immunoSEQ multiplex PCR was the method, and the copy in TCRdb shows in-frame clones only, minus some. There are about 360,000 clones in the sample; approximately 91% occur only once, and 2% to 2.5% lies in the top ten. The specimen sequenced was PBMCs or T cells enriched from blood (not recorded which). The receptors originated from a woman aged 40 to 50 with acute COVID-19.

The chain recombines TRBV27 with TRBJ2-1; TRBD2 agrees at 8 bases. The junction had 9 bases not matched to a gene; V was cut back by 6 bases and J by 5 bases. CDR3 length: 15 amino acids. Germline CDR1 MNHEY, CDR2 SMNVEV (reference sequence). The CDR3 sequence: CASRPTWRGDNEQFF. CDR3 nucleotides: TGTGCCAGCAGACCCACCTGGCGGGGGGACAATGAGCAGTTCTTC.

V is TRBV11-3 and J is TRBJ2-1; 9 nucleotides match TRBD2. Germline lookup yields CDR1 SGHNT and CDR2 YENEEA. This CDR3 has 15 residues. V lost 0 bases and J lost 6; bases outside the gene matches: 3. The CDR3 loop is CASSLDAGGPNEQFF. In DNA, the CDR3 is TGTGCCAGCAGCTTAGACGCGGGGGGGCCCAATGAGCAGTTCTTC.

Only one count was recorded for this clone. The CDR3, as DNA: TGTGCCAGCAGGGGACTAGCGGGGTTGAATGAGCAGTTCTTC. This translates into CASRGLAGLNEQFF. This rearrangement joins TRBV5-6 to TRBJ2-1; TRBD2 agrees at 13 bases. Germline V gene sequence: CDR1 SGHDT, CDR2 YYEEEE. The CDR3 extends over 14 amino acids. The V and J ends lost 5 bases and 7 bases, in that order; junction bases with no gene match: 3.

This clone has only a few counts. The rearrangement uses TRBV10-3 and TRBJ2-3, with D hard to call. The CDR3 runs 14 residues. Between the trimmed V and J ends, which lost 0 bases and 4 bases, there was a span of 8 bases. The V gene's germline CDR1 is ENHRY and CDR2 SYGVKD. CDR3 coding DNA: TGTGCCATCAGTGAGTCTTATGCGGCAGATACGCAGTATTTT. This codes for CAISESYAADTQYF.

The chain carries TRBV2 and TRBJ1-5; D is ambiguous. The CDR3 sequence is 16 residues long. Per germline, CDR1 SNHLY and CDR2 FYNNEI. V was pared by 0 bases and J by 0 bases, with 9 bases between. CDR3 nucleotide sequence: TGTGCCAGCAGTGAAGCGTTATCCGTTAGCAATCAGCCCCAGCATTTT. Its protein product is CASSEALSVSNQPQHF.

J is TRBJ1-6 and V is TRBV7-8, with D perhaps matching TRBD1 (6 bases). CDR1 is SGHVS, CDR2 FQNEAQ, per germline. Trimming removed 3 bases from V and 6 bases from J, with 21 bases in between. This CDR3 is built from 18 residues. CDR3 bases: TGTGCCAGCAGCTTGGTTGATAGCTGGACAGAACGTAATTCACCCCTCCACTTT. Translation: CASSLVDSWTERNSPLHF.

The rearrangement joins TRBV5-1 to TRBJ1-3, with 7 nucleotides matching TRBD1. Germline V CDR1 and CDR2: SGHRS, YFSETQ. Trimming took 4 bases from V and 1 from J; bases not matched to a gene: 5. The CDR3 length is 15 residues. The CDR3 sequence is CASSTNRGSGNTIYF. For the CDR3, the DNA is TGCGCCAGCAGCACGAACAGGGGTTCTGGAAACACCATATATTTT.

J is TRBJ1-6 and V is TRBV4-1; a possible D gene is TRBD1 (5 bases). The CDR3 contains 16 residues. Trimming stripped 3 bases from V and 6 bases from J, with 15 bases between. Germline V lookup: CDR1 MGHRA, CDR2 YSYEKL. The CDR3 spells CASSQGRGGVNSPLHF. CDR3 coding DNA: TGCGCCAGCAGCCAGGGGAGGGGTGGAGTTAATTCACCCCTCCACTTT.

The CDR3 DNA reads TGCAGCGTGCAGGGTGTTGGCACTGAAGCTTTCTTT. Its translation: CSVQGVGTEAFF. The chain recombines TRBV29-1 with TRBJ1-1; a possible D gene is TRBD1 (5 bases). The length of the CDR3 is 12 residues. V was trimmed by 6 bases and J by 4 bases, leaving 12 bases between them. Germline CDR1 is SQVTM and CDR2 is ANQGSEA.

The chain employs TRBV6-2 or TRBV6-3 and TRBJ2-1; TRBD2 agrees at 9 bases. V lost 4 bases and J lost 6; bases outside the gene matches: 1. Germline CDR1 reads MNHEY; CDR2 reads SVGEGT. The CDR3 is made up of 13 amino acids. DNA for the CDR3: TGTGCCAGCAGTTTGCGGGGGGGCAATGAGCAGTTCTTC. Residues: CASSLRGGNEQFF.